The clone carrying this T cell receptor (beta chain) was recorded at least ten times. As yet, its antigen is unknown. The sample originates from a study of molecular identifiers for immune sequencing clone quantification. TCRdb reprocessed the PCR reads via MiXCR and lists one record per CDR3 protein. The sample shows about 640,000 distinct CDR3 sequences, roughly 21% of them seen only once. Input for naive CD8 libraries was roughly 17,000 to 1,000,000 sorted cells; the RNA fraction used was 10%, 30% or 50%. Points from the study as a whole: Amid some 1 million naive cells, spiked Jurkat TCR RNA from one cell was reportedly still detectable. Clonotypes topping 20 RNA copies carried over 99% of effector molecules but under 1% of naive ones.

The sample taken for sequencing was naive CD8+ T cells from blood, with Jurkat cell RNA spiked in. The subset is: FACS-sorted CD8+CD4-CCR7+CD45RA+ naive T cells. This receptor was obtained from a human donor in good health. Some libraries in this study had Jurkat cell RNA spiked in.

In DNA form, the CDR3 reads TGTGCCAGCAGCTTATTGGGGTTATCCTACAATGAGCAGTTCTTC. Its translation is CASSLLGLSYNEQFF. The chain uses TRBV7-8 and TRBJ2-1; D gene unclear. The CDR3 totals 15 residues. In germline, CDR1 is SGHVS, CDR2 FQNEAQ. V lost 2 bases, J lost 1 base, and 9 bases lay in between.